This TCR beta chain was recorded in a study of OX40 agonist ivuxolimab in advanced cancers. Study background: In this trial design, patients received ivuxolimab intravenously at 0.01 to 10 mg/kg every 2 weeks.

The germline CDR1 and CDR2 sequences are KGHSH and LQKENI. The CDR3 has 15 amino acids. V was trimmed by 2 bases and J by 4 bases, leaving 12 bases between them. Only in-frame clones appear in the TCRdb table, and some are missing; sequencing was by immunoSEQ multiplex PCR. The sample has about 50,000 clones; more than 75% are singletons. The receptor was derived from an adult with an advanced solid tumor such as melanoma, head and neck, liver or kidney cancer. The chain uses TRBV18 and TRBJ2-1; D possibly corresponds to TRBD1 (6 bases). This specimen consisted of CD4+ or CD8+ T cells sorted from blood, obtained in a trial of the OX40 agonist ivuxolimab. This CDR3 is CASSPGQRVYNEQFF. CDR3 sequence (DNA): TGTGCCAGCTCACCAGGACAGAGGGTTTACAATGAGCAGTTCTTC. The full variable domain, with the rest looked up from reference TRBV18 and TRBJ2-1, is NAGVMQNPRHLVRRRGQEARLRCSPMKGHSHVYWYRQLPEEGLKFMVYLQKENIIDESGMPKERFSAEFPKEGPSILRIQQVVRGDSAAYFCASSPGQRVYNEQFFGPGTRLTVL.